What follows are 32 T cell receptor beta chains derived from one specimen sequenced in a study of regulatory T cells in long-lasting Graves disease. The time point: persistent/refractory GD, antithyroid drugs over 5 years with positive TRAb. PBMCs were the source of the RNA used for TCR sequencing. CDR3-region Arm-PCR and iRepertoire HTBI primers produced the TCR beta libraries. Using its own MiXCR run on the multiplex PCR reads, TCRdb lists one record per CDR3 protein. The data contain more than 350,000 distinct CDR3 sequences, 21% of them singletons. The starting material was peripheral blood mononuclear cells (PBMCs), obtained when the disease was refractory, from a patient treated with antithyroid drugs. The receptors shown here come from a female donor with Graves disease.

This chain links TRBV11-2 with TRBJ2-7; a weak D match, TRBD1 (6 bases). The CDR3 is 18 residues long. Germline lookup yields CDR1 SGHAT and CDR2 FQNNGV. Deletions cut 0 bases from V and 5 bases from J, with 23 bases between. CDR3 sequence: CASSLDLPRGTKGHEQYF. CDR3 in DNA: TGTGCCAGCAGCTTAGATTTACCGAGGGGGACAAAGGGTCACGAGCAGTACTTC.

Regarding this clonotype: Just one base apart from a much larger clone, this may be a read error. The chain is built from TRBV2 and TRBJ2-2; no definite D call. The germline V gene has CDR1 SNHLY and CDR2 FYNNEI. The CDR3 is made up of 13 amino acids. The CDR3 DNA reads TGTGCCGGCAGTGTTCCAGGCTCCGGGGAGCTGTTTTTT. Translation gives CAGSVPGSGELFF.

This clonotype came up many times. The rearrangement uses TRBV7-2 and TRBJ2-2; possible D gene TRBD2, 5 bases. Trimming removed 1 base from V and 6 bases from J, with 9 bases in between. Germline lookup yields CDR1 SGHTA and CDR2 FQGNSA. The CDR3 is 14 residues long. CDR3 amino acids: CASSLGGRAGELFF. Here the CDR3 DNA reads TGTGCCAGCAGCTTAGGAGGGCGGGCCGGGGAGCTGTTTTTT.

This clonotype has a handful of counts. The rearrangement joins TRBV29-1 to TRBJ1-5; 9 bases match TRBD1. The CDR3 runs 14 residues. The germline V gene has CDR1 SQVTM and CDR2 ANQGSEA. The junction had 6 bases not matched to a gene; V was cut back by 5 bases and J by 4 bases. The CDR3 nucleotides read TGCAGCGTTACACAGGGGGCTTTAAATCAGCCCCAGCATTTT. Residues: CSVTQGALNQPQHF.

This clonotype was recorded many times. V gene TRBV11-2 combines with J gene TRBJ2-7, with D perhaps given as TRBD1 or TRBD2 (5 bases each). This CDR3 comprises 16 residues. V was pared by 7 bases and J by 5 bases, with 24 bases between. Germline CDR1 SGHAT, CDR2 FQNNGV. CDR3 region: CASTQGWGSGTNEQYF. Written as DNA, the CDR3 is TGTGCCAGCACCCAAGGTTGGGGGTCAGGGACGAACGAGCAGTACTTC.

This clonotype was recorded a few times. The gene calls are TRBV20-1 and TRBJ2-7; D gene ambiguous. Trimming removed 3 bases at V and 5 bases at J, with 17 bases between. The germline gives CDR1 DFQATT, CDR2 SNEGSKA (reference sequence). The CDR3 totals 14 residues. CDR3 nucleotides: TGCAGTGCTAGCCCCTTTAAGGGAATTAACGAGCAGTACTTC. This sequence encodes CSASPFKGINEQYF.

This clonotype occurred many times. The chain couples TRBV20-1 to TRBJ1-2, with 7 bases identical to TRBD1. With 8 bases clipped from V and 8 bases from J, the junction kept 11 bases outside the gene matches. There are 12 residues in the CDR3. Germline values: CDR1 DFQATT, CDR2 SNEGSKA (reference sequence). The CDR3 DNA reads as TGCAGTACACAGGGGTCGGGGGAAGGCTACACCTTC. Protein: CSTQGSGEGYTF.

This clonotype has a handful of counts. The chain links TRBV11-2 to TRBJ1-3, with 8 bases that match TRBD1. Germline V gives CDR1 SGHAT, CDR2 FQNNGV. The CDR3 has 16 residues. Trimming removed 5 bases from V and 0 bases from J; junction bases left unmatched: 6. CDR3 coding DNA: TGTGCCAGCAGCCAGTGGGACAGGCACTCTGGAAACACCATATATTTT. Its protein is CASSQWDRHSGNTIYF.

The rearrangement uses TRBV12-3 or TRBV12-4 and TRBJ2-7; 8 bases map to TRBD1. This CDR3 spans 16 amino acids. V was clipped by 6 bases and J by 0 bases; unmatched bases: 10. The CDR3 sequence: CASSLYGQGDSYEQYF. CDR3 bases: TGTGCCAGCAGCTTATACGGACAGGGAGACTCCTACGAGCAGTACTTC.

This clonotype was seen only a few times. CDR3 DNA: TGTGCCAGCAGGTTAGCGCTCACAGATACGCAGTATTTT. Its translation is CASRLALTDTQYF. The chain joins TRBV28 to TRBJ2-3, with D possibly matching TRBD2 (5 bases). The CDR3 contains 13 residues. From germline, CDR1 is MDHEN and CDR2 SYDVKM. Trimming took off 6 bases at V and 2 bases at J, with 9 bases between the two ends.

With respect to this clonotype: This sequence may be a read error, since a much larger clone differs from it by one base. The CDR3 does not end in the conserved phenylalanine or tryptophan, so this is likely a read error. The chain couples TRBV30 to TRBJ1-1; no definite D call. Per germline, CDR1 GTSNPN and CDR2 SVGIG (reference sequence). With 1 base removed from V and 0 bases from J, the gap between germline ends came to 6 bases. CDR3 length: 13 amino acids. The CDR3 region has the DNA TGTGCCTGGAGTGCTCAGATGAACACTGAAGCTTTCTCT. This gives the protein CAWSAQMNTEAFS.

This clonotype was observed many times. The gene calls are TRBV5-1 and TRBJ1-1; D perhaps matches TRBD1 (6 bases). Trimming cost V 5 bases and J 2 bases, with 16 bases left between them. CDR3 length equals 15 residues. Germline values: CDR1 SGHRS, CDR2 YFSETQ. For the CDR3, the DNA is TGCGCCAGCAGTCTGGAGGGGACACGCAACACTGAAGCTTTCTTT. Protein product: CASSLEGTRNTEAFF.

This clonotype came up many times. The chain links TRBV28 to TRBJ1-1; D gene uncertain. The CDR3 is 14 amino acids. Germline loops: CDR1 MDHEN, CDR2 SYDVKM. V shed 2 bases and J shed 5 bases, with 12 bases lying between them. DNA of the CDR3: TGTGCCAGCAGTTTAAGTGAAGTTAGTACTGAAGCTTTCTTT. Its protein product is CASSLSEVSTEAFF. Full variable domain (remainder filled in from reference TRBV28 and TRBJ1-1): DVKVTQSSRYLVKRTGEKVFLECVQDMDHENMFWYRQDPGLGLRLIYFSYDVKMKEKGDIPEGYSVSREKKERFSLILESASTNQTSMYLCASSLSEVSTEAFFGQGTRLTVV.

Only a few counts were recorded for this clonotype. The rearrangement uses TRBV7-9 and TRBJ2-4, with 7 bases identical to TRBD1. V was clipped by 5 bases and J by 8 bases; unmatched bases: 3. Looked up from germline, CDR1 is SEHNR and CDR2 is FQNEAQ (reference sequence). CDR3 size: 12 residues. CDR3 sequence reads: CASSLQGDIQYF. Written as DNA, the CDR3 is TGTGCCAGCAGCCTCCAGGGGGACATTCAGTACTTC.

This clonotype has a count of ten or more. The rearrangement links TRBV28 to TRBJ1-1; the D gene is possibly TRBD1 (5 bases). CDR3 length: 17 residues. The V end was cut by 5 bases, the J end by 0 bases, with 19 bases between. Germline loops: CDR1 MDHEN, CDR2 SYDVKM. This CDR3 is CASSLGQIIVMNTEAFF. As DNA, the CDR3 is TGTGCCAGCAGTCTTGGACAAATAATTGTCATGAACACTGAAGCTTTCTTT.

This clonotype has ten or more counts. The chain couples TRBV6-1 to TRBJ1-2; D is uncertain. Per germline, CDR1 MNHNS and CDR2 SASEGT. The germline V and J ends were trimmed by 5 bases and 8 bases, with 18 bases remaining between them. The CDR3 sequence is 14 residues long. The CDR3 sequence: CASSHHTEGRGYTF. CDR3 coding DNA: TGTGCCAGCAGTCACCATACGGAGGGCCGCGGCTACACCTTC.

This clonotype was recorded at least ten times. The chain combines TRBV11-2 with TRBJ1-1; the D gene is possibly TRBD1 (5 bases). Between the trimmed V and J ends, which lost 1 base and 4 bases, there was a span of 13 bases. The CDR3 length is 15 residues. Germline CDR1 is SGHAT and CDR2 is FQNNGV. CDR3: CASSLVGQGGTEAFF. DNA for the CDR3: TGTGCCAGCAGCTTAGTGGGGCAGGGAGGCACTGAAGCTTTCTTT.

This clonotype showed up many times. V is TRBV12-3 or TRBV12-4 and J is TRBJ1-2; 7 bases agree with TRBD1. V lost 6 bases to trimming and J lost 4 bases; unmatched junction nucleotides: 8. This CDR3 has 14 residues. The CDR3 DNA is TGTGCCAGCAGGGCGGGACAGAATGCCTATGGCTACACCTTC. Translated: CASRAGQNAYGYTF.

As regards this clonotype: A read error is possible here, since a much larger clone lies one base away. The V call is TRBV28, the J call TRBJ2-2; 7 bases are shared with TRBD2. CDR3 size: 16 residues. Per the germline V gene, CDR1 is MDHEN and CDR2 is SYDVKM. DNA of the CDR3: TGTGCCAGCAGCGCGCCTGGGGCCCTTCTCGGCGGGGGGCTGTTTTTT. Encoded protein: CASSAPGALLGGGLFF.

At least ten counts were recorded for this clonotype. V is TRBV12-3 or TRBV12-4 and J is TRBJ2-7; D is unclear. Trimming pared 5 bases from V and 5 bases from J, leaving 16 bases between. The length of the CDR3 is 14 residues. Written as DNA, the CDR3 is TGTGCCAGCAGTCCGGATCTTCCGTTAAACGAGCAGTACTTC. It specifies CASSPDLPLNEQYF.

The sample holds many counts of this clonotype. This chain links TRBV6-2 or TRBV6-3 with TRBJ2-5, with D perhaps assigned TRBD1 or TRBD2 (6 bases each). Trimming shortened V by 5 bases and J by 5 bases, and 18 bases separated the two germline ends. From germline, CDR1 is MNHEY and CDR2 SVGEGT. This CDR3 has 15 amino acids. The CDR3 reads CASSPSNTGRETQYF. The CDR3 DNA is TGTGCCAGCAGTCCCTCAAATACAGGGAGGGAGACCCAGTACTTC.

This clonotype occurred a few times. The chain links TRBV3-1 to TRBJ2-7; 14 bases line up with TRBD2. The CDR3 loop spans 19 amino acids. The germline V gene encodes CDR1 LGHDT and CDR2 YNNKEL (reference sequence). The J segment lost 3 bases and the V segment lost 0 bases, leaving 10 bases of the junction unmatched. CDR3 sequence (DNA): TGTGCCAGCAGCCAAGACAAGGGACTAGCGGGAGTTTTTATCTACGAGCAGTACTTC. Translation gives CASSQDKGLAGVFIYEQYF.

Comment on this clonotype: It differs at one base from a far larger clone, so likely a read error. This chain connects TRBV9 to TRBJ2-4; D might be TRBD2 (5 bases). The CDR3 spans 16 residues. Germline V gene data show CDR1 as SGDLS and CDR2 as YYNGEE. The CDR3 region is CASSRVYQLAQNIQYF. DNA of the CDR3: TGTGCCAGCAGCCGCGTATATCAGCTAGCCCAAAACATTCAGTACTTC.

The chain combines TRBV24-1 with TRBJ2-7, with D perhaps being TRBD1 or TRBD2 (6 bases each). Germline CDR1 and CDR2: KGHDR and SFDVKD. The CDR3 totals 13 residues. V shed 6 bases and J shed 5 bases, with 13 bases lying between them. CDR3 in amino acids: CATSPGARDEQYF. The CDR3 DNA sequence: TGTGCCACCAGTCCGGGGGCGAGGGACGAGCAGTACTTC.

In this sample, this clonotype turned up once. One end of the junction does not line up with germline, which may come from a read error. The gene calls are TRBV12-3 or TRBV12-4 and TRBJ1-2, with D possibly being TRBD1 (6 bases). This CDR3 region has 14 residues. This chain's CDR3 is CASSEGDTRYGYTF. CDR3 DNA: TGCGCCAGCAGTGAGGGGGACACCCGCTATGGCTACACCTTC.

This clonotype was seen at least ten times. This chain uses TRBV27 with TRBJ1-1; no definite D call. CDR1 MNHEY and CDR2 SMNVEV come from the germline V gene (reference sequence). V was shortened by 5 bases and J by 10 bases, with 17 bases between the two germline ends. The CDR3 totals 13 residues. In nucleotides, the CDR3 is TGTGCCAGCAGTCCCCATTTTGGCAGGTTAGCTTTCTTT. Amino acid sequence: CASSPHFGRLAFF.

This clonotype was picked up a small number of times. This CDR3 reads CASSYSKTPGAADLYEQYF. The CDR3 nucleotides are TGTGCCAGCAGTTACTCGAAAACCCCAGGGGCGGCCGATCTCTACGAGCAGTACTTC. The chain links TRBV6-5 to TRBJ2-7, with D perhaps TRBD1 (6 bases). CDR1 is MNHEY, CDR2 SVGAGI, per germline. CDR3 length: 19 amino acids. Trimming removed 0 bases at V and 3 bases at J, with 24 bases between.

The V and J genes are TRBV6-1 and TRBJ1-5; D ambiguous. The germline CDR1 and CDR2 sequences are MNHNS and SASEGT. The CDR3 is made up of 13 amino acids. Between the trimmed V and J ends, which lost 7 bases and 7 bases, there was a span of 14 bases. CDR3 sequence: CASNGAGKQPQHF. In nucleotides, the CDR3 is TGTGCCAGCAACGGAGCCGGAAAGCAGCCCCAGCATTTT.

This clonotype was seen repeatedly, ten times or more. The chain employs TRBV28 and TRBJ1-1; D is unclear. The CDR3 is 15 amino acids. The germline V and J ends were trimmed by 2 bases and 4 bases, with 14 bases remaining between them. CDR1 and CDR2 from the germline V gene are MDHEN and SYDVKM. CDR3 coding DNA: TGTGCCAGCAGTTTAATGGATCGGCGAAGCACTGAAGCTTTCTTT. It specifies CASSLMDRRSTEAFF.

Of note for this clonotype: Since a much larger clone is just one base distant, this may be a read error. The J gene is TRBJ2-7, the V gene TRBV6-1; D call uncertain. CDR1 is MNHNS, CDR2 SASEGT, per germline. Between the trimmed V and J ends, which lost 8 bases and 4 bases, there was a span of 9 bases. The CDR3 runs to 11 residues. The CDR3 is CASGALYEQYF. The CDR3 bases are TGTGCCAGCGGCGCCTTATACGAGCAGTACTTC.

This clonotype was picked up many times. This chain connects TRBV28 to TRBJ2-7, with 11 bases fitting TRBD2. CDR3 size: 18 residues. CDR1 MDHEN and CDR2 SYDVKM come from the germline V gene. V lost 6 bases, J lost 6 bases, and 19 bases stayed unmatched. CDR3 residues: CASSTTSGSYGTLREQYF. CDR3 sequence (DNA): TGTGCCAGCAGCACAACTAGCGGGAGTTACGGAACCCTACGCGAGCAGTACTTC.

This clonotype was found many times. The V and J genes are TRBV20-1 and TRBJ2-5, with TRBD2 identical over 14 bases. Looked up from germline, CDR1 is DFQATT and CDR2 is SNEGSKA (reference sequence). The CDR3 is made up of 18 amino acids. J was trimmed by 5 bases and V by 3 bases; bases with no gene match: 14. The CDR3 here is CSASRTSGRPSSRETQYF. CDR3 bases: TGCAGTGCTAGCAGGACTAGCGGGAGGCCTAGCTCCCGGGAGACCCAGTACTTC.